This record looks at one T cell receptor beta chain sequence and its context. The CDR3 is made up of 14 amino acids. The J segment lost 7 bases and the V segment lost 4 bases, leaving 11 bases of the junction unmatched. The germline V gene has CDR1 SGDLS and CDR2 YYNGEE. These data belong to a study of blood T cell repertoires in COVID-19. Across the whole study: The study drew acute and convalescent COVID-19 samples from the United States, Italy and Spain. PBMCs, B-cell-depleted T cells, or T cells were the source of the cDNA or gDNA that made up the material.

Original processing methods: Amplification of reference gene primers was used by the study to estimate nucleated cell counts. Sequencing was performed with immunoSEQ multiplex PCR; in TCRdb, only in-frame clones are kept and a portion is missing. V and J calls plus clone size are reproduced from that table; the DNA served to infer D and trimming. The sample includes about 39,000 clones, approximately 80% seen only once; the top ten take more than 8%. The chain uses TRBV9 and TRBJ2-7; 7 bases fit TRBD2. The sequence derives from a man in his sixties in a cohort sampled during active COVID-19. Material for sequencing was peripheral blood. The CDR3, as DNA: TGTGCCAGCAGCAGCACGGGGGGAGGGGAAGAGCAGTACTTC. Protein: CASSSTGGGEEQYF.